The 21 T cell receptor beta chains reported below all come from one sample, sequenced in a study of T cell responses to AZD1222 COVID-19 vaccine. Clones were sequenced by immunoSEQ multiplex PCR, and TCRdb holds only the in-frame ones, with some missing. Of 120,000 or so clones detected, 92% appear once; the ten largest clones hold under 1.2%. The source was peripheral blood, collected on day 0 of AZD1222 vaccination. The receptor source for this set is an adult in good health.

The CDR3, as DNA: TGTGCCAGCTCACCCGACCAGGGATCTGGAAACACCATATATTTT. Protein sequence: CASSPDQGSGNTIYF. V gene TRBV18 combines with J gene TRBJ1-3, with D possibly TRBD1 on 5 matching bases. Germline CDR1 reads KGHSH; CDR2 reads LQKENI. V shed 3 bases and J shed 1 base, with 10 bases lying between them. The CDR3 consists of 15 residues. Complete variable domain (other parts from reference TRBV18 and TRBJ1-3): NAGVMQNPRHLVRRRGQEARLRCSPMKGHSHVYWYRQLPEEGLKFMVYLQKENIIDESGMPKERFSAEFPKEGPSILRIQQVVRGDSAAYFCASSPDQGSGNTIYFGEGSWLTVV.

The CDR3, as DNA: TGTGCCAGCTCAGCAACAGGGGGCAATGAAGCTTTCTTT. It translates to CASSATGGNEAFF. The genes are TRBV18 and TRBJ1-1; 9 bases line up with TRBD1. Per the germline V gene, CDR1 is KGHSH and CDR2 is LQKENI. J was trimmed by 7 bases and V by 5 bases; bases with no gene match: 5. The CDR3 has 13 residues. The whole variable domain, filled in from reference TRBV18 and TRBJ1-1, reads NAGVMQNPRHLVRRRGQEARLRCSPMKGHSHVYWYRQLPEEGLKFMVYLQKENIIDESGMPKERFSAEFPKEGPSILRIQQVVRGDSAAYFCASSATGGNEAFFGQGTRLTVV.

The V call is TRBV18, the J call TRBJ1-2; 7 bases line up with TRBD1. The CDR3 consists of 14 residues. J lost 5 bases, V lost 2 bases, and 5 bases had no gene match. CDR1 and CDR2 (germline): KGHSH, LQKENI. The CDR3 DNA sequence: TGTGCCAGCTCACCAGACAGGGAATCTTATGGCTACACCTTC. Translated, it gives CASSPDRESYGYTF.

This chain joins TRBV11-2 and TRBJ1-5; no clear D. The CDR3 extends over 13 amino acids. In germline, CDR1 is SGHAT, CDR2 FQNNGV. V was shortened by 0 bases and J by 0 bases, with 0 bases between the two germline ends. CDR3 region: CASSLDSNQPQHF. The CDR3 DNA reads as TGTGCCAGCAGCTTAGATAGCAATCAGCCCCAGCATTTT.

The chain uses TRBV18 and TRBJ2-1, with 8 positions matching TRBD2. Germline CDR1 reads KGHSH; CDR2 reads LQKENI. V lost 6 bases and J lost 6; bases outside the gene matches: 7. This CDR3 region has 14 residues. CDR3: CASSPGLVGNEQFF. The CDR3 bases are TGTGCCAGCTCCCCGGGACTAGTGGGCAATGAGCAGTTCTTC.

The rearrangement joins TRBV6-6 to TRBJ2-1; 7 bases are a match to TRBD2. The CDR3 loop spans 15 amino acids. V gave up 0 bases and J gave up 2 bases; unmatched junction bases: 1. Per germline, CDR1 MNHNY and CDR2 SVGAGI (reference sequence). CDR3 residues: CASSYSSGTYNEQFF. Here the CDR3 DNA reads TGTGCCAGCAGTTACTCCAGCGGGACCTACAATGAGCAGTTCTTC.

The V call is TRBV18, the J call TRBJ1-1, with D hard to call. The CDR3 has 15 residues. Trimming took off 1 base at V and 2 bases at J, with 11 bases between the two ends. Germline CDR1 is KGHSH and CDR2 is LQKENI. The CDR3 sequence is CASSPQTPLNTEAFF. DNA for the CDR3: TGTGCCAGCTCACCACAGACACCGCTAAACACTGAAGCTTTCTTT.

This clone was recorded once. This chain links TRBV18 with TRBJ1-1, with D uncertain. The CDR3 covers 13 residues. V dropped 6 bases and J dropped 1 base, with 9 bases sitting between them. Germline V gives CDR1 KGHSH, CDR2 LQKENI. CDR3 coding DNA: TGTGCCAGCTCCACTGACCAGAACACTGAAGCTTTCTTT. Its protein is CASSTDQNTEAFF.

The chain combines TRBV6-5 with TRBJ1-4; a possible D gene is TRBD1 (5 bases). V lost 5 bases and J lost 8, with 18 bases in between. The CDR3 is 15 amino acids. Germline V gene sequence: CDR1 MNHEY, CDR2 SVGAGI. The DNA of the CDR3 is TGTGCCAGCAGTCCTGGGCCGCAAAGGGGAGAAAAACTGTTTTTT. It is translated as CASSPGPQRGEKLFF.

This clone occurred once. The gene calls are TRBV6-1 and TRBJ2-1; D ambiguous. V was shortened by 4 bases and J by 2 bases, with 12 bases between the two germline ends. This CDR3 is built from 15 residues. CDR1 and CDR2 from the germline V gene are MNHNS and SASEGT. CDR3 sequence (DNA): TGTGCCAGCAGTGTAGCTGGAATTGCCTACAATGAGCAGTTCTTC. Amino acid sequence: CASSVAGIAYNEQFF.

This clone was seen just once. This chain uses TRBV11-2 with TRBJ1-1, with D possibly matching TRBD1 (5 bases). Germline V CDR1 and CDR2: SGHAT, FQNNGV. With 11 bases removed from V and 3 bases from J, the gap between germline ends came to 25 bases. This CDR3 spans 16 amino acids. The CDR3 coding sequence is TGTGCCGTAATGAAGGGGTCTGGGACGAGGGACACTGAAGCTTTCTTT. Residues: CAVMKGSGTRDTEAFF.

The chain is built from TRBV15 and TRBJ1-5, with 9 nucleotides matching TRBD1. CDR1 is LNHNV and CDR2 is YYDKDF in the germline V gene (reference sequence). V lost 3 bases and J lost 4; bases outside the gene matches: 4. This CDR3 region has 15 residues. The CDR3 bases are TGTGCCACCAGCAGCACAGGGGGCAGGAATCAGCCCCAGCATTTT. Residues: CATSSTGGRNQPQHF.

V usage is TRBV5-1 and J usage is TRBJ2-5; D ambiguous. V was shortened by 4 bases and J by 1 base, with 8 bases between the two germline ends. Looked up from germline, CDR1 is SGHRS and CDR2 is YFSETQ. The CDR3 sequence is 13 residues long. CDR3 loop: CASSLPSQETQYF. CDR3 nucleotides: TGCGCCAGCAGCCTACCCTCCCAAGAGACCCAGTACTTC.

This clone has a single count. This rearrangement joins TRBV6-5 to TRBJ1-1, with a tentative D call TRBD1 (6 bases). The CDR3 length is 12 residues. The germline gives CDR1 MNHEY, CDR2 SVGAGI. Trimming left V 10 bases short and J 5 bases short, with 14 bases between. CDR3 sequence reads: CATHRVSTEAFF. The CDR3 region has the DNA TGTGCCACCCACAGGGTTTCAACTGAAGCTTTCTTT.

The chain carries TRBV28 and TRBJ2-1; perhaps TRBD2 as D (6 bases). V was cut by 5 bases and J by 6 bases, with 20 bases left in between. From germline, CDR1 is MDHEN and CDR2 SYDVKM. The CDR3 is 16 amino acids. This chain's CDR3 is CASSHRLGGYLNEQFF. DNA of the CDR3: TGTGCCAGCAGTCACAGACTTGGGGGGTACCTCAATGAGCAGTTCTTC. Variable domain in full (rest from reference TRBV28 and TRBJ2-1): DVKVTQSSRYLVKRTGEKVFLECVQDMDHENMFWYRQDPGLGLRLIYFSYDVKMKEKGDIPEGYSVSREKKERFSLILESASTNQTSMYLCASSHRLGGYLNEQFFGPGTRLTVL.

The rearrangement joins TRBV5-1 to TRBJ1-4; 9 bases match TRBD1. V lost 7 bases, J lost 7 bases, and 8 bases stayed unmatched. In germline, CDR1 is SGHRS, CDR2 YFSETQ. This CDR3 is 14 amino acids long. CDR3 sequence: CASGLQGAGEKLFF. The CDR3, as DNA: TGCGCCAGCGGACTACAGGGGGCCGGTGAAAAACTGTTTTTT.

The chain links TRBV19 to TRBJ2-2; 10 bases fit TRBD1. Germline V gene data show CDR1 as LNHDA and CDR2 as SQIVND (reference sequence). There are 16 residues in the CDR3. J was trimmed by 6 bases and V by 6 bases; bases with no gene match: 10. The CDR3 DNA follows: TGTGCCAGTAGGGGACAGGGGACAAAGAGAGCCGGGGAGCTGTTTTTT. Translation: CASRGQGTKRAGELFF. The full variable domain, rest sourced from reference TRBV19 and TRBJ2-2, is DGGITQSPKYLFRKEGQNVTLSCEQNLNHDAMYWYRQDPGQGLRLIYYSQIVNDFQKGDIAEGYSVSREKKESFPLTVTSAQKNPTAFYLCASRGQGTKRAGELFFGEGSRLTVL.

The V call is TRBV7-6, the J call TRBJ1-2; no reliable D call. The CDR3 extends over 15 amino acids. V was cut by 5 bases and J by 2 bases, with 15 bases left in between. Germline CDR1 SGHVS, CDR2 FNYEAQ. CDR3 protein: CASSLGNSKNYGYTF. CDR3 bases: TGTGCCAGCAGCCTTGGAAACTCAAAAAACTATGGCTACACCTTC.

The J gene is TRBJ1-1, the V gene TRBV27; D is possibly TRBD1 (5 bases). V gave up 9 bases and J gave up 1 base, with 12 bases separating them. Germline values: CDR1 MNHEY, CDR2 SMNVEV (reference sequence). The CDR3 loop spans 13 amino acids. Here the CDR3 reads CASLGTENTEAFF. The CDR3 region has the DNA TGTGCCAGTCTAGGGACGGAGAACACTGAAGCTTTCTTT.

The gene calls are TRBV5-1 and TRBJ2-1, with 9 bases that match TRBD2. Germline V gene data show CDR1 as SGHRS and CDR2 as YFSETQ. There are 15 residues in the CDR3. V lost 0 bases to trimming and J lost 4 bases; unmatched junction nucleotides: 2. The CDR3 DNA reads as TGCGCCAGCAGCTTGGCGACTAGCGGTTACAATGAGCAGTTCTTC. Residues: CASSLATSGYNEQFF.

The chain is built from TRBV27 and TRBJ2-1, with 8 bases lining up with TRBD2. This CDR3 has 19 residues. Per germline, CDR1 MNHEY and CDR2 SMNVEV (reference sequence). V lost 2 bases to trimming and J lost 4 bases; unmatched junction nucleotides: 16. As DNA, the CDR3 is TGTGCCAGCAGTTTACTAAGGGCTAGCGGGCTAGTTTTATACAATGAGCAGTTCTTC. Protein sequence: CASSLLRASGLVLYNEQFF.